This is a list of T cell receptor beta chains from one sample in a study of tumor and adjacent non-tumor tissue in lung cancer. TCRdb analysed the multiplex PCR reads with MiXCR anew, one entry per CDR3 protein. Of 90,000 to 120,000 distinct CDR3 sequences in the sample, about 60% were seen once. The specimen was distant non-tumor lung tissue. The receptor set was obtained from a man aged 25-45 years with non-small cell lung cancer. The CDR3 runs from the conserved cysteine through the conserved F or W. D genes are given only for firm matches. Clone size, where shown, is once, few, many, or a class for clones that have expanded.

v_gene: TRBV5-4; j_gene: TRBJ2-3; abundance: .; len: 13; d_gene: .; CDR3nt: TGTGCCAGCATCCAAGCAGGGGAGGATTCGCAGTATTTT; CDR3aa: CASIQAGEDSQYF
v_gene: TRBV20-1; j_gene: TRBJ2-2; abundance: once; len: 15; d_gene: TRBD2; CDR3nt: TGCAGTACTAGACATCTAGCGGGAGACACCGGGGAGCTGTTTTTT; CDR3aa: CSTRHLAGDTGELFF
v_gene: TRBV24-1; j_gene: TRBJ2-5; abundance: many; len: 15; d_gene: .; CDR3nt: TGTGCCACCAGTGATTCGGACAGGGAGGGAGAGACCCAGTACTTC; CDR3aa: CATSDSDREGETQYF
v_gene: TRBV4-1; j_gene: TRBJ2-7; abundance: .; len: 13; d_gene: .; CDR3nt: TGCGCCAGCAGCCAAGATAGTGCCTACGAGCAGTACTTC; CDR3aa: CASSQDSAYEQYF
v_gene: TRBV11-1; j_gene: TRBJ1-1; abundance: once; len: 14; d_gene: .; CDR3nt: TGTGCCGGCAGCTGGACAGCTGCGAACATTGAAGCTTTCTTT; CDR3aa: CAGSWTAANIEAFF
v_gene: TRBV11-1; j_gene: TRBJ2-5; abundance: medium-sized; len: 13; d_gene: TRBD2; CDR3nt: TGTGCCAGCAGCCATCGGGAGGAAGAGACCCAGTACTTC; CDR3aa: CASSHREEETQYF
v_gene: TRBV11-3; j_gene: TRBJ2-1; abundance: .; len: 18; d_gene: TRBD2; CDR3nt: TGTGCCAACAGCTCGGGGGGGATTAGCGGGCTTCCAGGACACGAGCAGTTCTTC; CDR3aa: CANSSGGISGLPGHEQFF
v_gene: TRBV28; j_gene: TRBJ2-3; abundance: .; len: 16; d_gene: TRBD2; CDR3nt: TGTGCCAGCAGTTTAACCGTCTCGGGAGGGGGGTCAGGGCAGTATTTT; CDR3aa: CASSLTVSGGGSGQYF
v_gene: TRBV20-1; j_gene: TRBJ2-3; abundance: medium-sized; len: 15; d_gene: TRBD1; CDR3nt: TGCAGTGCTAGAAACCCAGGGGGTCTAACAGATACGCAGTATTTT; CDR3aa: CSARNPGGLTDTQYF
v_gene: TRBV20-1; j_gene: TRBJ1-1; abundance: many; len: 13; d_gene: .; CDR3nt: TGCAGTGCTAGAGTTGGGGGCCAGCCAGAAGCTTTCTTT; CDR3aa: CSARVGGQPEAFF
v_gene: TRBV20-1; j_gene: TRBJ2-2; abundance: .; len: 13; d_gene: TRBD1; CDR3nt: TGCAGTGCACTTAGACAGGGGACCTGGGGGCTGTTTTTT; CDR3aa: CSALRQGTWGLFF
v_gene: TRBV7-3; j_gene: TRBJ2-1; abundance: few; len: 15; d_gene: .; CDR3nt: TGTGCCGGCAGCTTAAGCGGAGACTCCTACAATGAGCAGTTCTTC; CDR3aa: CAGSLSGDSYNEQFF
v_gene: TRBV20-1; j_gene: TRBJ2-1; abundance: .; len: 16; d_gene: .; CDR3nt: TGCGGTGTTAGAGATGTTGCGGTAGTGGTATACAATGAGCAGTTCTTC; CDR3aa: CGVRDVAVVVYNEQFF
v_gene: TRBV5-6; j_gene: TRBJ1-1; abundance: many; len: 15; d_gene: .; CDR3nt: TGTGCCAGCAGCTTGGGGGTGGGCGTGAACACTGAAGCTTTCTTT; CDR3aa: CASSLGVGVNTEAFF
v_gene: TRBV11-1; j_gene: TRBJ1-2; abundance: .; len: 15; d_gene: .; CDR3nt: TGTGCCAACAGCCCATGGGGGTCAGGACTCTATGGCTACACCTTC; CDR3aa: CANSPWGSGLYGYTF
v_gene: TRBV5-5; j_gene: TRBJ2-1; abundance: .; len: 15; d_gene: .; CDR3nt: TGTGCCTGCAGCCCACGGGACGGAACCTACAATGAGCAGTTCTTC; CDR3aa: CACSPRDGTYNEQFF
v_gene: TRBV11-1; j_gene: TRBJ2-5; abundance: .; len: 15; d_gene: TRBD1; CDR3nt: TGTGCCAGCAGCTTCGGTGACAGGGCTCAAGAGACCCACTACTTC; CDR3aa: CASSFGDRAQETHYF
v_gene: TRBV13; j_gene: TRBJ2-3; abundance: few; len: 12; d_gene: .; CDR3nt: TGTGCCAGCAGCCTGAGCACATATACGCAGTATTTT; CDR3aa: CASSLSTYTQYF
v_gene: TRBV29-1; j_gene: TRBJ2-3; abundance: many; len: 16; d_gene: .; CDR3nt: TGCAGCGTTGAAGATCTTAGCAGATCTAGCACAGATACGCAGTATTTT; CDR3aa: CSVEDLSRSSTDTQYF
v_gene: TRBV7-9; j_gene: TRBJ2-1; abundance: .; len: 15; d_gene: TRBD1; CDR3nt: TGTGTCAGCAGCCCCGATGGACAGGGTTACAATGAGCAGTTCTTC; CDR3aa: CVSSPDGQGYNEQFF
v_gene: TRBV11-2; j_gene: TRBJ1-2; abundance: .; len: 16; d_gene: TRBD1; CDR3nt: TGTGCCAGCAGCCCCCCCGACAGGGACTCTCCCCTTGACTACACCTTC; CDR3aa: CASSPPDRDSPLDYTF
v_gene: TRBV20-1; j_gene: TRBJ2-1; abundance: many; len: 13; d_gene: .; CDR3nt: TGCAGTGCTAGAGGCGCAGGGCGGGCTGAGCAGTTCTTC; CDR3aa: CSARGAGRAEQFF
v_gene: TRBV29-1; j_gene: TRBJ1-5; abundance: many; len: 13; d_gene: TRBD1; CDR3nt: TGCAGCGTTGGAGGACAGGGGGGTCAGCCCCAGCATTTT; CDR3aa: CSVGGQGGQPQHF
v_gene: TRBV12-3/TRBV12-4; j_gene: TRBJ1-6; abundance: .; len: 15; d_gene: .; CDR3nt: TGTGCCAGTAGTTTTACTCAGGGACACGGTTCACCCCTCCACTTT; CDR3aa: CASSFTQGHGSPLHF
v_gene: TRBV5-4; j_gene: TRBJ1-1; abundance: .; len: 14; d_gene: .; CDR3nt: TGTGTCAGCAGACCAGAGAAACAGGGCGCTGAAGCTTTCTTT; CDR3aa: CVSRPEKQGAEAFF
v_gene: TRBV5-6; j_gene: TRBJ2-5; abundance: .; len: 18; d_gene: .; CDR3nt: TGTGCCAGCAACTTGGTCCCGGCGGGTTTTCGAGCCTCGGAGACCCTGTACTTC; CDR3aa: CASNLVPAGFRASETLYF
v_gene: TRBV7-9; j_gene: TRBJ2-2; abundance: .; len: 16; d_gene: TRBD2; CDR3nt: TGTGCCAGCAACCCTTCATCGGCGGGGGGCCACGGGGAGCTGTTTTTT; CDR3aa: CASNPSSAGGHGELFF
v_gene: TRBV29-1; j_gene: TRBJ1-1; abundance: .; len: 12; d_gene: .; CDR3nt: TGTAGCGTTGTAGCCACCCACACTAAAGCTTTCTTT; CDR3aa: CSVVATHTKAFF
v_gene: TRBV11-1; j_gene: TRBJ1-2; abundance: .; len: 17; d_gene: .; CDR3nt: TGTGACAGCAGCTCTTTATGTCGCAGGGGCTCCCGCTATGGTTACACCTTC; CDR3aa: CDSSSLCRRGSRYGYTF
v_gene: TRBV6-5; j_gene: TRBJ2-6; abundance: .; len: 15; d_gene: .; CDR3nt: TGTACCACCACTATCATGATCTCCTGGGCCAACGTCCTGACTTTC; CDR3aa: CTTTIMISWANVLTF
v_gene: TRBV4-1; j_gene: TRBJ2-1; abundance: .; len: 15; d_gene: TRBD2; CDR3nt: TGCGCCAACAGCCAGAGACTAGCGGGACACGATGAGCAGTTCTTC; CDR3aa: CANSQRLAGHDEQFF
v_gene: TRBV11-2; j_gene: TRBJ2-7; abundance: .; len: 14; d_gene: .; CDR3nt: TGTGCCAGCAGCTTAGATTCGGGTACCTACGATCAGTACTTC; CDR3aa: CASSLDSGTYDQYF
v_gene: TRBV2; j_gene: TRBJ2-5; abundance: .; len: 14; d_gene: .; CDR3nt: TGTGCCAGCAGTCCCGGGAGAATGGAAGAGACCCAGTACTTC; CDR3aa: CASSPGRMEETQYF
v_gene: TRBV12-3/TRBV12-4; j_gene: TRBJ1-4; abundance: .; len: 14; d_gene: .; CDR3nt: TGTGTCAGCACCAAGGCGGGGCATAATGAAAAACTGTTTTTT; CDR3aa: CVSTKAGHNEKLFF
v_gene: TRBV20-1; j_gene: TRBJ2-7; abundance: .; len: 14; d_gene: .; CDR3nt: TGCAGTACCCCCGCAGTGGGAACGGTCTACGAACAGTACTTC; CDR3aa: CSTPAVGTVYEQYF
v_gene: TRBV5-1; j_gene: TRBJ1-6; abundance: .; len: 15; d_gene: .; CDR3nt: TGCGCCAGCGCCGGGGGGATCAGCATTGGATCACCCCTCCACTTT; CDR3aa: CASAGGISIGSPLHF
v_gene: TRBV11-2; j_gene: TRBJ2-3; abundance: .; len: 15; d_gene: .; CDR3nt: TGTGCCATCAGCTCTAACTTGGGAAACACAGATACGCAGTATTTT; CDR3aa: CAISSNLGNTDTQYF